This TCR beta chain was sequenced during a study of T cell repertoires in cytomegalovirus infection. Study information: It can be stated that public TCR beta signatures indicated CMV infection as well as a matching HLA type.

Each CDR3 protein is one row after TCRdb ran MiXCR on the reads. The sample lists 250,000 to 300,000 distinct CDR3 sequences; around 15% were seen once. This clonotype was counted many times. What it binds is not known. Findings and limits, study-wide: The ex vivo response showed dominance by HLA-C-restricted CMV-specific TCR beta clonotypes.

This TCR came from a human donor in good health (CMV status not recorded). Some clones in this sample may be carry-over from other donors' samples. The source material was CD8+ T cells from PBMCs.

This CDR3 is CASSLSGSNSPLHF. In nucleotides, the CDR3 is TGTGCCAGCAGTTTATCAGGGAGTAATTCACCCCTCCACTTT. The rearrangement links TRBV27 to TRBJ1-6; no definite D call. The ends were cut back, 0 bases at V and 6 bases at J, with 6 bases in the middle. The CDR3 contains 14 residues. The V gene's germline CDR1 is MNHEY and CDR2 SMNVEV (reference sequence).